This T cell receptor beta chain derives from a study of CD8 T cells in Susac syndrome. With random hexamers, 0.5 to 1 ug RNA was reverse transcribed. One entry per CDR3 protein results from TCRdb running MiXCR on the immunoSEQ multiplex PCR reads. Found here are some 63,000 distinct CDR3 sequences, roughly 94% of them singletons; the top ten hold 0.45% to 0.65%. J gave up 6 bases and V 5 bases, and 4 bases lay outside the gene matches. Looked up from germline, CDR1 is SSHAT and CDR2 is FNYEAQ (reference sequence). CDR3 size: 13 residues. This clonotype originated in a human donor with multiple sclerosis. What was sequenced was CD8+ T cells from PBMCs. The rearrangement links TRBV7-7 to TRBJ2-7; 10 bases fit TRBD1. DNA of the CDR3: TGTGCCAGCAGCCAGGACAGGGGGGCCGAGCAGTACTTC. The encoded protein is CASSQDRGAEQYF.